These 2 T cell receptor beta chains were all obtained from the same sample, sequenced in a study of T cells in localized non-small cell lung cancer. Method: immunoSEQ multiplex PCR; TCRdb's copy keeps in-frame clones and lacks some. The sample gives tens of thousands of clones, around 81% of which show up once; approximately 5% is in the top ten. The sample in question was PBMCs, obtained before any cancer treatment. The receptors here all came from a man aged 40 to 69 with stage II lung adenocarcinoma.

The chain joins TRBV11-2 to TRBJ2-1; D uncertain. V dropped 5 bases and J dropped 6 bases, with 11 bases sitting between them. Germline loops: CDR1 SGHAT, CDR2 FQNNGV. This CDR3 is 13 amino acids long. The CDR3 nucleotides are TGTGCCAGCAGCCTGAGTTTGTCCAATGAGCAGTTCTTC. Its translation is CASSLSLSNEQFF.

V and J are TRBV11-3 and TRBJ1-1; D remains unclear. Germline CDR1 reads SGHNT; CDR2 reads YENEEA. There are 15 residues in the CDR3. V lost 0 bases to trimming and J lost 1 base, with 9 bases between them. Written as DNA, the CDR3 is TGTGCCAGCAGCTTAGAAGGGCGGGGGAACACTGAAGCTTTCTTT. Its protein is CASSLEGRGNTEAFF.